These 15 T cell receptor beta chains share one sample of origin, sequenced in a study of tumor-infiltrating lymphocytes in primary liver carcinoma (dated by TCRdb to about 2017). TCRdb records Illumina HiSeq 2500 as the sequencer. A constant-region primer and ProtoScript II reverse transcriptase were used to reverse-transcribe TCRbeta-specific cDNA from about 0.55 ug total RNA. The TCRbeta libraries were prepared through three rounds of nested multiplex PCR following a slightly modified ARM-PCR procedure. Each of the first two PCR rounds ran for around 9 cycles and used multiplex TRBV1-TRBV30 forward primers together with a Cbeta reverse primer. In-frame beta chains were kept once TCRdb had trimmed the public reads at Q25 with fastp and called clones with MiXCR. Here each entry gathers all rows of one CDR3 protein and keeps the most common genes and DNA. This sample comprises 45,000 to 55,000 distinct CDR3 sequences, just over 70% of them detected only once. Less than 35% of the sample comes from the top ten.

Without any cell sorting, total RNA and DNA were co-extracted from about 20-30 mg of bulk tissue using the AllPrep DNA/RNA mini kit. The sample consisted of liver tumor tissue from sampling region 5. In light of the paper, this sample's cell subset or site label describes: tumor region T5, tumor centre. The origin of the receptors is a man in his forties or fifties with primary liver carcinoma and hepatitis B virus infection.

With respect to this clonotype: A much larger clone differs from this one at a single base, so this may be a read error. This chain joins TRBV6-4 and TRBJ2-1; D gene uncertain. The CDR3 is 13 residues long. Germline-derived CDR1 and CDR2 are MRHNA and SNTAGT. The CDR3 DNA reads TGTGCCAGCAGTGTGGATCTGTACATTGAGCAGTTCTTC. Translating gives CASSVDLYIEQFF.

With respect to this clonotype: Sequence at one end of the junction differs from germline and may be a read error. The chain is built from TRBV28 and TRBJ2-7; no firm D call. The germline V gene has CDR1 MDHEN and CDR2 SYDVKM. The length of the CDR3 is 15 residues. The CDR3 region has the DNA TGTGCCACCAGTTTACCGGACCTTTACTCCTACGAGCAGTACTTC. Its translation: CATSLPDLYSYEQYF.

This clonotype has a handful of counts. A much larger clonotype is one base distant, so this may be a read error. This sequence joins TRBV29-1 and TRBJ2-3; D is unclear. Germline V lookup: CDR1 SQVTM, CDR2 ANQGSEA. This CDR3 is 13 amino acids long. V gave up 5 bases and J gave up 1 base, with 10 bases separating them. CDR3 sequence (DNA): TGCAGCGTTAGCCCACCAGGCACAGATACGCAGTATTTT. Protein sequence: CSVSPPGTDTQYF.

The chain recombines TRBV7-9 with TRBJ1-4; the D is unclear. The CDR3 totals 14 residues. Germline CDR1 SEHNR, CDR2 FQNEAQ (reference sequence). V gave up 4 bases and J gave up 6 bases, with 12 bases separating them. As DNA, the CDR3 is TGTGCCAGCAGCTCGTGGGATACAGATGAAAAACTGTTTTTT. Translation gives CASSSWDTDEKLFF.

As to this clonotype: One junction end disagrees with the germline gene, perhaps due to a read error. J is TRBJ2-3 and V is TRBV11-2, with 8 positions matching TRBD2. This CDR3 spans 15 amino acids. Germline CDR1 is SGHAT and CDR2 is FQNNGV. The CDR3 is CASSHTSGFKGTLCF. In nucleotides, the CDR3 is TGTGCCAGCAGCCACACTAGCGGCTTCAAGGGTACGCTGTGTTTT. Using reference TRBV11-2 and TRBJ2-3 for the parts outside the CDR3, the full variable domain is EAGVAQSPRYKIIEKRQSVAFWCNPISGHATLYWYQQILGQGPKLLIQFQNNGVVDDSQLPKDRFSAERLKGVDSTLKIQPAKLEDSAVYLCASSHTSGFKGTLCFGPGTRLTVL.

This clonotype was detected a few times. One end of the junction fails to match germline, which may point to a read error. This sequence joins TRBV11-1 and TRBJ1-6, with D hard to call. Germline CDR1 reads SGHAT; CDR2 reads FQDESV (reference sequence). CDR3 length equals 14 residues. The CDR3 is CASSSRGNNSPHHF. CDR3 DNA sequence: TGTGCCAGCAGCAGCCGAGGGAATAATTCACCCCACCACTTT. The full variable domain, completed using reference TRBV11-1 and TRBJ1-6, is EAEVAQSPRYKITEKSQAVAFWCDPISGHATLYWYRQILGQGPELLVQFQDESVVDDSQLPKDRFSAERLKGVDSTLKIQPAELGDSAMYLCASSSRGNNSPHHFGNGTRLTVT.

On this clonotype: This sequence may be a read error, since a much larger clone differs from it by one base. The gene calls are TRBV7-9 and TRBJ1-2; 9 positions match TRBD1. The germline gives CDR1 SEHNR, CDR2 FQNEAQ (reference sequence). The CDR3 has 13 residues. This CDR3 reads CAGSSGTGNANTF. The DNA for the CDR3 is TGTGCCGGCAGCTCCGGGACAGGGAATGCCAACACCTTC. Full variable domain (missing parts from reference TRBV7-9 and TRBJ1-2): DTGVSQNPRHKITKRGQNVTFRCDPISEHNRLYWYRQTLGQGPEFLTYFQNEAQLEKSRLLSDRFSAERPKGSFSTLEIQRTEQGDSAMYLCAGSSGTGNANTFGSGTRLTVV.

This clonotype has only one observation. At one boundary the junction diverges from the germline segment, which might be a read error. This chain links TRBV11-1 with TRBJ2-3, with TRBD1 matching over 7 bases. The CDR3 loop spans 15 amino acids. Germline CDR1 SGHAT, CDR2 FQDESV (reference sequence). DNA of the CDR3: TGTGCCAGCAGCTTAGGAAGGGGGCACGTGGATATGCAGTATTTC. Protein sequence: CASSLGRGHVDMQYF.

The V gene is TRBV4-2, the J gene TRBJ2-1, with a tentative D call TRBD2 (5 bases). Trimming left V 5 bases short and J 5 bases short, with 19 bases between. CDR1 is LGHNA, CDR2 YNFKEQ, per germline. The CDR3 covers 16 residues. This CDR3 reads CASSVTGIIGDNEQFF. For the CDR3, the DNA is TGTGCCAGCAGCGTAACCGGGATTATCGGTGACAATGAGCAGTTCTTC.

Comment on this clonotype: An end of the junction differs from the germline gene, which may be a read error. J is TRBJ2-1 and V is TRBV28; no clear D gene. The V gene's germline CDR1 is MDHEN and CDR2 SYDVKM. This CDR3 is built from 12 residues. The CDR3 region has the DNA TGTGCCAGCAGTTTATCCTGCAATGAGCAATTCTTC. It codes for CASSLSCNEQFF.

In regard to this clonotype: At one end, the junction sequence differs from germline, possibly due to a read error. The V call is TRBV29-1, the J call TRBJ1-1; D not certain. The CDR3 sequence is 11 residues long. Germline loops: CDR1 SQVTM, CDR2 ANQGSEA. The CDR3 reads CGVERNTEAFF. CDR3 coding DNA: TGCGGCGTCGAACGGAACACTGAAGCTTTCTTT.

Details on this clonotype: A read error is likely, as this CDR3 ends without the conserved phenylalanine or tryptophan. V and J are TRBV29-1 and TRBJ2-7; 12 nucleotides line up with TRBD1. The germline V gene encodes CDR1 SQVTM and CDR2 ANQGSEA. The J segment lost 5 bases and the V segment lost 1 base, leaving 3 bases of the junction unmatched. The CDR3 totals 14 residues. CDR3 DNA: TGCAGCGTTGAAGGGGACAGGGGGCCGGACGAGCAGTACTCC. Encoded protein: CSVEGDRGPDEQYS.

In the case of this clonotype: The CDR3 does not end in the conserved phenylalanine or tryptophan, so this is likely a read error. The rearrangement links TRBV6-6 to TRBJ2-3; TRBD2 matches 7 bases. This CDR3 contains 16 residues. Germline CDR1 reads MNHNY; CDR2 reads SVGAGI (reference sequence). The CDR3 DNA follows: TGTGCTAGCAGTCAATTAGCGGGTTTAACCATAGATACGCAGTATTCT. Residues: CASSQLAGLTIDTQYS.

The chain is built from TRBV28 and TRBJ2-7; the D call may be TRBD1 or TRBD2 (5 bases each). Germline V CDR1 and CDR2: MDHEN, SYDVKM. V was cut by 10 bases and J by 4 bases, with 26 bases left in between. CDR3 length: 16 amino acids. This chain's CDR3 is CAKSSPGGKGRYEQYF. The CDR3 DNA reads TGTGCCAAGAGTTCCCCCGGTGGGAAGGGACGGTACGAGCAGTACTTC.

This clonotype was found many times. The V call is TRBV10-2, the J call TRBJ1-4; D remains ambiguous. Per germline, CDR1 WSHSY and CDR2 SAAADI. The CDR3 extends over 14 amino acids. V lost 2 bases to trimming and J lost 0 bases, with 4 bases between them. The CDR3 DNA sequence: TGCGCCAGCAGTGAGACAGCAACTAATGAAAAACTGTTTTTT. As protein: CASSETATNEKLFF.